This is a list of T cell receptor beta chains from one sample in a study of OX40 agonist ivuxolimab in advanced cancers. Only in-frame clones appear in the TCRdb table, and some are missing; sequencing was by immunoSEQ multiplex PCR. The data hold around 19,000 clones, with 65% to 85% observed a single time. The sample was CD4+ or CD8+ T cells sorted from blood, taken in a trial of the OX40 agonist ivuxolimab. Receptors originate from an adult with an advanced solid tumor such as melanoma, head and neck, liver or kidney cancer. CDR3s include the opening cysteine and the closing phenylalanine or tryptophan. D genes are given only for firm matches. The size field is filled for only some rows; it gives once, few, many or a size class.

TRBJ1-5,NA,NA,TRBV27,TGTGCCAGCAGTCCTGACCCAGGGAGCAATCAGCCCCAGCATTTT,CASSPDPGSNQPQHF
TRBJ1-4,NA,TRBD1,TRBV7-9,TGTGCCAGCAGCTTAGGGACAGGGGATAATGAAAAACTGTTTTTT,CASSLGTGDNEKLFF
TRBJ2-1,NA,NA,TRBV18,TGTGCCAGTTCACCAGTGGGACTCCTTAGCTCCTACAATGAGCAGTTCTTC,CASSPVGLLSSYNEQFF
TRBJ1-4,many,TRBD1,TRBV4-1,TGCGCCAGCAGCCCAGAATTGGGGCAGGGGGACGAAAAACTGTTTTTT,CASSPELGQGDEKLFF
TRBJ2-7,NA,TRBD2,TRBV13,TGTGCCAGCAGCTCCTCCGGGGCGGGGGGCTACGAGCAGTACTTC,CASSSSGAGGYEQYF
TRBJ2-7,NA,TRBD2,TRBV5-5,TGTGCCAGCAGCTTGTCCGGGGGGTCCTACGAGCAGTACTTC,CASSLSGGSYEQYF
TRBJ2-1,once,TRBD2,TRBV9,TGTGCCAGCAGCGTAGGGAGCGGGGGGAGGAATGAGCAGTTCTTC,CASSVGSGGRNEQFF
TRBJ1-1,medium-sized,NA,TRBV4-3,TGCGCCAGCAGTGTCGATCTAAGTTACACTGAAGCTTTCTTT,CASSVDLSYTEAFF
TRBJ2-7,NA,NA,TRBV7-3,TGTGCCAGCAGCCCTCTGACAGGTTACGAGCAGTACTTC,CASSPLTGYEQYF
TRBJ1-2,medium-sized,NA,TRBV10-3,TGTGCCATCAGTGATTTAGACAGTAACTATGGCTACACCTTC,CAISDLDSNYGYTF
TRBJ1-4,NA,NA,TRBV7-7,TGTGCTAGCAGCCCTGACAGGACTAATGAAAAACTGTTTTTT,CASSPDRTNEKLFF
TRBJ2-1,NA,TRBD2,TRBV7-2,TGTGCCAGCAGCTTAGAACTAGCGGGGGGTTACAATGAGCAGTTCTTC,CASSLELAGGYNEQFF
TRBJ2-1,NA,TRBD2,TRBV11-3,TGTGCCAGCAGCTTAACTGTAGCGGGGGGTTACAATGAGCAGTTCTTC,CASSLTVAGGYNEQFF
TRBJ1-5,NA,TRBD1,TRBV5-5,TGTGCCAGCAGCTTGTTTGGGACAGGGGGAGATCAGCCCCAGCATTTT,CASSLFGTGGDQPQHF
TRBJ2-5,NA,NA,TRBV19,TGTGCCAGTAGTATGCGCCTACAAGAGACCCAGTACTTC,CASSMRLQETQYF
TRBJ2-7,NA,NA,TRBV19,TGTGCCAGTAGTATAGGCAGGGGAGCCTCCTACGAGCAGTACTTC,CASSIGRGASYEQYF
TRBJ2-7,NA,TRBD1,TRBV7-6,TGTGCCAGCTCCAACGGCAGGGGGTTCTACGAGCAGTACTTC,CASSNGRGFYEQYF
TRBJ1-1,NA,NA,TRBV7-8,TGTGCCAGCAGCTTAGTAGGGTACACTGAAGCTTTCTTT,CASSLVGYTEAFF
TRBJ1-6,NA,TRBD1,TRBV5-4,TGTGCCAGCAGCTGGGACAGGCGGGTTGAGTCACCCCTCCACTTT,CASSWDRRVESPLHF
TRBJ1-2,NA,NA,TRBV9,TGTGCCAGCACCCCTGGACAGCCCTATGGCTACACCTTC,CASTPGQPYGYTF
TRBJ2-7,NA,NA,TRBV27,TGTGCCAGCAGTCCCACGGGTTACGAGCAGTACTTC,CASSPTGYEQYF
TRBJ2-3,NA,NA,TRBV6-5,TGTGCCAGCAGTTACTCAGGGGCAGATACGCAGTATTTT,CASSYSGADTQYF
TRBJ2-1,NA,TRBD2,TRBV5-6,TGTGCCAGCAGCTTGATAGCGGGGATCGACAATGAGCAGTTCTTC,CASSLIAGIDNEQFF
TRBJ2-7,NA,NA,TRBV7-2,TGTGCCAGCAGCCCCGGCCCCCAGGGCGGCGAGCAGTACTTC,CASSPGPQGGEQYF
TRBJ1-4,NA,TRBD1,TRBV7-9,TGTGCCAGCAGAGGGGACAGGGAAGTACGCGATGAAAAACTGTTTTTT,CASRGDREVRDEKLFF
TRBJ2-7,medium-sized,NA,TRBV7-9,TGTGCCAGCAGCCCCGACAGGAGCGAGCAGTACTTC,CASSPDRSEQYF
TRBJ2-1,NA,NA,TRBV7-3,TGTGCCAGCAGCTTACGGGTGGGTGGAGCCTACAATGAGCAGTTCTTC,CASSLRVGGAYNEQFF
TRBJ2-5,NA,NA,TRBV7-9,TGTGCCAGCAGCCCGCAAGAGACCCAGTACTTC,CASSPQETQYF
TRBJ2-1,NA,NA,TRBV27,TGTGCCAGCAGTTCCTCGGACCACTACAATGAGCAGTTCTTC,CASSSSDHYNEQFF
TRBJ2-5,NA,TRBD2,TRBV9,TGTGCCAGCAGCGGGGCTAGCGGGGGGGCCCAGGAGACCCAGTACTTC,CASSGASGGAQETQYF
TRBJ1-5,NA,TRBD1,TRBV6-5,TGTGCCAGCAGTAAAATCAGGGGGGTTGGTCAGCCCCAGCATTTT,CASSKIRGVGQPQHF
TRBJ2-5,NA,TRBD2,TRBV7-6,TGTGCCAGCAGCCTCGCCTATGGGGGAACGGGGGGAGAGACCCAGTACTTC,CASSLAYGGTGGETQYF
TRBJ1-1,few,NA,TRBV7-9,TGTGCCAGCAGCCCCACGGGGACAACAGCTTTCTTT,CASSPTGTTAFF
TRBJ2-5,once,TRBD2,TRBV5-5,TGTGCCAGCAGCTTGGAGGGAGGGGTTAAAGAGACCCAGTACTTC,CASSLEGGVKETQYF
TRBJ1-6,NA,NA,TRBV5-4,TGCGCCAGCAGCCAAGAACGTCAAACTAATTCACCCCTCCACTTT,CASSQERQTNSPLHF
TRBJ2-2,NA,NA,TRBV11-2,TGTGCCAGCAGCCGGAGGACGGCGACCGGGGAGCTGTTTTTT,CASSRRTATGELFF
TRBJ2-7,NA,TRBD1,TRBV27,TGTGCCAGCAGTTTAGGAGGACAGGGCGCCCTAGTGGGGGCCGAGCAGTACTTC,CASSLGGQGALVGAEQYF
TRBJ2-7,NA,NA,TRBV6-6,TGTGCCAGCAGTTACGCGGCCTACGAGCAGTACTTC,CASSYAAYEQYF
TRBJ1-1,NA,NA,TRBV10-3,TGTGCCATCGGAGGCGGAGGGGGGCGCGACACTGAAGCTTTCTTT,CAIGGGGGRDTEAFF
TRBJ1-5,NA,NA,TRBV6-6,TGTGCCAGCAAGGAGGGTAGCAATCAGCCCCAGCATTTT,CASKEGSNQPQHF
TRBJ2-1,NA,NA,TRBV4-3,TGCGCCAGCAGCCAAGGGTTTATGGTGCAGGACTACAATGAGCGGCTCTTC,CASSQGFMVQDYNERLF
TRBJ1-4,NA,NA,TRBV6-5,TGTGCCAGCAGTGGCAGTGTGAATGAAAAACTGTTTTTT,CASSGSVNEKLFF
TRBJ2-7,many,NA,TRBV28,TGTGCCAGCAGTTTATCAATATATGAGGGGTCCTACGAGCAGTACTTC,CASSLSIYEGSYEQYF
TRBJ2-1,NA,NA,TRBV4-1,TGCGCCAGCAGCCAAGGCGGCGAGCAGTTCTTC,CASSQGGEQFF
TRBJ2-2,NA,NA,TRBV6-9,TGTGCCAGCAGTCCCGTGGGCACCACCGGGGAGCTGTTTTTT,CASSPVGTTGELFF
TRBJ2-5,medium-sized,TRBD2,TRBV7-6,TGTGCCAGCAGCATCAGCGGGGGTCTCCAAGAGACCCAGTACTTC,CASSISGGLQETQYF
TRBJ2-3,once,NA,TRBV27,TGTGCCAGCAGTCCCGCACAGGGAAGCACAGATACGCAGTATTTT,CASSPAQGSTDTQYF
TRBJ2-7,few,TRBD1,TRBV10-3,TGTGCCGTCGGACAGGGAGGTTACGAGCAGTACTTC,CAVGQGGYEQYF
TRBJ2-3,NA,NA,TRBV5-6,TGTGCCAGCAGTCTTGAGAGCTTTAGCACAGATACGCAGTATTTT,CASSLESFSTDTQYF
TRBJ1-2,NA,NA,TRBV9,TGTGCCAGCAGCGGGGGCAATGCTTCCTATGGCTACACCTTC,CASSGGNASYGYTF
TRBJ2-2,NA,NA,TRBV7-2,TGTGCCAGCAGCTTAGATAGAGCCGGGGAGCTGTTTTTT,CASSLDRAGELFF
TRBJ2-5,NA,TRBD2,TRBV28,TGTGCCAGTTCCTCGAGGACTAGCGGCCCCCAAGAGACCCAGTACTTC,CASSSRTSGPQETQYF
TRBJ2-7,NA,TRBD1,TRBV4-1,TGCGCCAGCAGCCTAGGACAGGGGTCAATGGGTGAGCAGTACTTC,CASSLGQGSMGEQYF
TRBJ2-5,few,TRBD2,TRBV2,TGTGCCAGCAGTACGTTAGCGGGGGGCCCCACCCAAGAGACCCAGTACTTC,CASSTLAGGPTQETQYF
TRBJ2-7,NA,NA,TRBV13,TGTGCCAGCAGCGCCGGACTGGCGGGGATCGAGCAGTACTTC,CASSAGLAGIEQYF